What follows are 16 T cell receptor beta chains derived from one specimen sequenced in a study of control samples from healthy donors and cancer patients. Assay used: immunoSEQ multiplex PCR; TCRdb lists only in-frame clones, some missing. The sample has about 69,000 clones, around 90% seen once; the top ten hold around 5.5%. Material: PBMCs. Every receptor here comes from a man aged 55-75 years with colorectal cancer.

The gene calls are TRBV28 and TRBJ2-7, with TRBD1 matching over 8 bases. Germline V gene lookup returns CDR1 MDHEN and CDR2 SYDVKM. The CDR3 totals 14 residues. The V gene end was trimmed by 6 bases and the J gene end by 3 bases; junction bases not matched to a gene: 7. CDR3 protein: CASSSGGDYYEQYF. DNA for the CDR3: TGTGCCAGCAGCTCAGGGGGCGATTACTACGAGCAGTACTTC.

This sequence joins TRBV5-1 and TRBJ2-5, with D perhaps given as TRBD1 or TRBD2 (5 bases each). This CDR3 has 13 residues. CDR1 and CDR2 (germline): SGHRS, YFSETQ. The V and J ends lost 4 bases and 4 bases respectively, with 11 bases between them. Here the CDR3 DNA reads TGCGCCAGCAGCCGGGACCTGCGAGAGACCCAGTACTTC. Amino acids: CASSRDLRETQYF.

This clone was detected once. This rearrangement joins TRBV30 to TRBJ1-6; D may be TRBD1 (5 bases). The CDR3 covers 12 residues. CDR1 is GTSNPN and CDR2 is SVGIG in the germline V gene (reference sequence). V lost 3 bases and J lost 14, with 14 bases in between. CDR3 sequence: CAWRASEGTLHF. The CDR3, as DNA: TGTGCCTGGAGGGCCTCGGAGGGGACCCTCCACTTT.

DNA for the CDR3: TGTGCCAGCAGCGAACGAAACCGGGACAGCTGGATTTCACCCCTCCACTTT. It translates to CASSERNRDSWISPLHF. The V call is TRBV6-1, the J call TRBJ1-6, with 7 bases identical to TRBD1. The length of the CDR3 is 17 residues. The V segment lost 6 bases and the J segment 9 bases; nucleotides outside the gene matches: 17. The V gene's germline CDR1 is MNHNS and CDR2 SASEGT.

The V and J genes are TRBV18 and TRBJ2-3, with D perhaps matching TRBD2 (6 bases). V shed 3 bases and J shed 1 base, with 17 bases lying between them. The germline gives CDR1 KGHSH, CDR2 LQKENI. The CDR3 runs to 17 residues. The CDR3 is CASSPQRRGSGTDTQYF. The DNA of the CDR3 is TGTGCCAGCTCACCCCAAAGGCGGGGATCAGGCACAGATACGCAGTATTTT.

The CDR3 is CASSPITSGNTIYF. CDR3 nucleotide sequence: TGTGCCAGCTCACCAATAACCTCTGGAAACACCATATATTTT. The chain has TRBV18 and TRBJ1-3; D is unclear. CDR3 length: 14 residues. V was clipped by 2 bases and J by 0 bases, with 5 bases between them. Looked up from germline, CDR1 is KGHSH and CDR2 is LQKENI.

The chain joins TRBV4-1 to TRBJ2-7; D is uncertain. Trimming removed 4 bases from V and 3 bases from J, with 10 bases in between. CDR3 length equals 13 residues. CDR1 and CDR2 from the germline V gene are MGHRA and YSYEKL. The chain's CDR3 is CASSLRSVYEQYF. The CDR3 nucleotides read TGCGCCAGCAGCCTTCGATCGGTCTACGAGCAGTACTTC.

DNA of the CDR3: TGTGCCACCAGCAGAGATCACAGACTAAATCAGCCCCAGCATTTT. It is translated as CATSRDHRLNQPQHF. V is TRBV15 and J is TRBJ1-5, with unresolved D. From germline, CDR1 is LNHNV and CDR2 YYDKDF (reference sequence). The length of the CDR3 is 15 residues. With 0 bases removed from V and 4 bases from J, the gap between germline ends came to 10 bases.

The CDR3 loop is CASSSSAGARLRDEQFF. The DNA for the CDR3 is TGCGCCAGCAGCTCCTCTGCGGGGGCCCGGCTGAGGGATGAGCAGTTCTTC. V gene TRBV5-1 combines with J gene TRBJ2-1; D is possibly TRBD2 (7 bases). This CDR3 is built from 17 residues. Per germline, CDR1 SGHRS and CDR2 YFSETQ. Trimming stripped 3 bases from V and 8 bases from J, with 24 bases between. The whole variable domain, filled in from reference TRBV5-1 and TRBJ2-1, reads KAGVTQTPRYLIKTRGQQVTLSCSPISGHRSVSWYQQTPGQGLQFLFEYFSETQRNKGNFPGRFSGRQFSNSRSEMNVSTLELGDSALYLCASSSSAGARLRDEQFFGPGTRLTVL.

The gene calls are TRBV7-9 and TRBJ1-2; D unresolved. The germline gives CDR1 SEHNR, CDR2 FQNEAQ (reference sequence). CDR3 size: 13 residues. Deletions cut 5 bases from V and 5 bases from J, with 12 bases between. As DNA, the CDR3 is TGTGCCAGCAGCCCAAGGTCCGAGTATGGCTACACCTTC. The encoded protein is CASSPRSEYGYTF.

Regarding this clone: Other DNA sequences within the sample encode an identical CDR3. The gene calls are TRBV4-1 and TRBJ2-7; D gene ambiguous. This CDR3 contains 13 residues. Per germline, CDR1 MGHRA and CDR2 YSYEKL. V was cut by 1 base and J by 5 bases, with 9 bases left in between. The DNA for the CDR3 is TGCGCCAGCAGCCAAGTGGGCTGGGACGAGCAGTACTTC. The encoded protein is CASSQVGWDEQYF.

This chain links TRBV9 with TRBJ1-6; tentatively, D is TRBD1 (6 bases). Germline-derived CDR1 and CDR2 are SGDLS and YYNGEE. This CDR3 is built from 15 residues. The V and J ends lost 3 bases and 6 bases respectively, with 13 bases between them. The CDR3 region is CASSAQGTSNSPLHF. The CDR3 DNA is TGTGCCAGCAGCGCCCAGGGGACGTCTAATTCACCCCTCCACTTT.

The chain links TRBV6-1 to TRBJ2-2; weak D call: TRBD1 (5 bases). The CDR3 has 13 residues. Germline V CDR1 and CDR2: MNHNS, SASEGT. Trimming stripped 7 bases from V and 6 bases from J, with 12 bases between. CDR3 region: CASTITGAGELFF. CDR3 bases: TGTGCCAGCACCATTACAGGCGCCGGGGAGCTGTTTTTT.

This chain connects TRBV20-1 to TRBJ1-2; D gene ambiguous. V lost 6 bases to trimming and J lost 2 bases, with 7 bases between them. CDR3 size: 11 residues. Germline V gene data show CDR1 as DFQATT and CDR2 as SNEGSKA (reference sequence). CDR3 sequence reads: CSAEDNYGYTF. The CDR3 DNA sequence: TGCAGTGCGGAAGACAACTATGGCTACACCTTC.

V gene TRBV18 combines with J gene TRBJ2-5, with D unclear. Trimming left V 6 bases short and J 1 base short, with 6 bases between. CDR3 length equals 12 residues. Germline V CDR1 and CDR2: KGHSH, LQKENI. This CDR3 is CASSGSQETQYF. CDR3 DNA sequence: TGTGCCAGCTCGGGCAGCCAAGAGACCCAGTACTTC.

The chain carries TRBV7-2 and TRBJ2-5, with TRBD2 as a possible D gene (6 bases). Germline V CDR1 and CDR2: SGHTA, FQGNSA. The CDR3 totals 13 residues. Deletions cut 4 bases from V and 4 bases from J, with 10 bases between. CDR3 nucleotides: TGTGCCAGCAGCTGGGGGGTAGGAGAGACCCAGTACTTC. This encodes CASSWGVGETQYF.